This is a list of T cell receptor beta chains from one sample in a study of T cell responses to AZD1222 COVID-19 vaccine. Repertoires were generated with immunoSEQ multiplex PCR, while TCRdb's copy carries only in-frame clones and drops some. The repertoire holds about 140,000 clones, with under 95% as singletons. The specimen was peripheral blood, collected on day 0 of AZD1222 vaccination. The receptors were gathered from an adult in good health. The CDR3 runs from the conserved cysteine through the conserved F or W. A D gene is named only where the DNA matches it firmly. The size field is filled for only some rows; it gives once, few, many or a size class.

TRBJ2-3 | TRBV7-2 | NA | NA | TGTGCCAGCAGCTTGGGGCTAACAGATACGCAGTATTTT | CASSLGLTDTQYF
TRBJ2-1 | TRBV6-5 | TRBD2 | NA | TGTGCCAGCAGCTCCGGGACTAGCAATGAGCAGTTCTTC | CASSSGTSNEQFF
TRBJ2-1 | TRBV5-1 | TRBD2 | NA | TGCGCCAGCAGCTTCCAGCGGGGCAGTTACAATGAGCAGTTCTTC | CASSFQRGSYNEQFF
TRBJ1-1 | TRBV11-2 | NA | few | TGTGCCACCAAGCCGCTTGGGTGGAACACTGAAGCTTTCTTT | CATKPLGWNTEAFF
TRBJ1-6 | TRBV19 | TRBD1 | NA | TGTGCCAGTAGTACACTTCCGGGACAGGGGTATTCACCCCTCCACTTT | CASSTLPGQGYSPLHF
TRBJ2-7 | TRBV7-8 | NA | NA | TGTGCCAGCCATGACAGGTTCGAGCAGTACTTC | CASHDRFEQYF
TRBJ1-1 | TRBV7-9 | NA | NA | TGTGCCAGCAGCTTAGGGGAGGTTACTGAAGCTTTCTTT | CASSLGEVTEAFF
TRBJ2-7 | TRBV27 | NA | NA | TGTGCCAGCAGTTTAAGGGTTACTTACGAGCAGTACTTC | CASSLRVTYEQYF
TRBJ2-1 | TRBV27 | NA | NA | TGTGCCAGCAGTTTGGTGCTAGCCGTTGACAATGAGCAGTTCTTC | CASSLVLAVDNEQFF
TRBJ2-5 | TRBV7-8 | TRBD2 | NA | TGTGCCAGCAGCCCCCGGGGACTAGCGGGGCGATTAGAGACCCAGTACTTC | CASSPRGLAGRLETQYF
TRBJ2-4 | TRBV27 | TRBD2 | NA | TGTGCCAGCAGTTCGGGGGGAGCCAAAAACATTCAGTACTTC | CASSSGGAKNIQYF
TRBJ1-1 | TRBV11-3 | NA | once | TGTGCCAGCAGCTTAGATTTGGGGCTGTCCACTGAAGCTTTCTTT | CASSLDLGLSTEAFF
TRBJ1-2 | TRBV4-3 | TRBD1 | NA | TGCGCCAGCAGCCAAGAGGGAATCCGGGACGCAGGGGGAGGCCATGGCTACACCTTC | CASSQEGIRDAGGGHGYTF
TRBJ1-1 | TRBV29-1 | NA | NA | TGCAGCGTTGTAGTCGTCAACACTGAAGCTTTCTTT | CSVVVVNTEAFF
TRBJ1-4 | TRBV28 | NA | NA | TGTGCCAGCAGTACGCCTGTAGATGAAAAACTGTTTTTT | CASSTPVDEKLFF
TRBJ1-3 | TRBV7-9 | NA | NA | TGTGCCAGCAGCTATACCGGAAACACCATATATTTT | CASSYTGNTIYF
TRBJ2-1 | TRBV5-1 | TRBD1 | NA | TGCGCCAGCTCACCGGGACAGGGGATCAATGAGCAGTTCTTC | CASSPGQGINEQFF
TRBJ2-1 | TRBV29-1 | NA | NA | TGCAGCGTTGGGAGTGAGCAGTTCTTC | CSVGSEQFF
TRBJ1-1 | TRBV19 | NA | few | TGTGCCACCATAATCGCGGGGGCCGGAAACACTGAAGCTTTCTTT | CATIIAGAGNTEAFF
TRBJ1-2 | TRBV30 | TRBD1 | NA | TGTGCCTGGAGTCAAGACAGGGATGGCTACACCTTC | CAWSQDRDGYTF
TRBJ1-5 | TRBV19 | NA | once | TGTGCCAGCCAAAGTTTGGAGGCAGGGGTCGTCAGCAATCAGCCCCAGCATTTT | CASQSLEAGVVSNQPQHF
TRBJ2-6 | TRBV6-4 | NA | NA | TGTGCCAGCAGTGAGGGAGGCGCATCTGGGGCCAACGTCCTGACTTTC | CASSEGGASGANVLTF
TRBJ2-1 | TRBV5-1 | TRBD1 | NA | TGCGCCAGCAGCTTGGGAGGGACAGGATCTCATGAGCAGTTCTTC | CASSLGGTGSHEQFF
TRBJ1-1 | TRBV4-1 | NA | NA | TGCGCCAGCAGCCAAGATGGAGGTCCGATGGGGGAGAACACTGAAGCTTTCTTT | CASSQDGGPMGENTEAFF
TRBJ1-6 | TRBV19 | NA | NA | TGTGCCAGTAGTGATGTAGGACCTTCCTGGGGGACAACCATACCCCTCCACTTT | CASSDVGPSWGTTIPLHF
TRBJ1-2 | TRBV30 | NA | NA | TGTGCCTGGAGTGTACCAGGGTCGTACACCTTC | CAWSVPGSYTF
TRBJ1-1 | TRBV9 | TRBD1 | NA | TGTGCCAGCAGCGTATTAGGCAGGGGGAAATTAAACACTGAAGCTTTCTTT | CASSVLGRGKLNTEAFF
TRBJ1-2 | TRBV5-5 | NA | NA | TGTGCCAGCAGCCCGACGGCGGAGTTTGACTATGGCTACACCTTC | CASSPTAEFDYGYTF
TRBJ1-3 | TRBV3-1/TRBV3-2 | NA | NA | TGTGCCAGCAGCCTCCTTACCAGTCCTGGAAACACCATATATTTT | CASSLLTSPGNTIYF
TRBJ1-1 | TRBV30 | NA | NA | TGTGCCTGGAGTGTATATTTGAGGTCTGAAGCTTTCTTT | CAWSVYLRSEAFF
TRBJ2-3 | TRBV27 | NA | NA | TGTGCCAGCAGTTTTCCGTTCGGGGATACGCAGTATTTT | CASSFPFGDTQYF
TRBJ2-2 | TRBV25-1 | NA | NA | TGTGCCAGCAGTGCACGAAGGTCCGCCGGGGAGCTGTTTTTT | CASSARRSAGELFF
TRBJ1-1 | TRBV27 | NA | once | TGTGCCAGCAGTTTTTCAGGACTGAACACTGAAGCTTTCTTT | CASSFSGLNTEAFF
TRBJ1-1 | TRBV27 | NA | NA | TGTGCCAGCAGAATGGAGGGGGGGAGGGGAACTGAAGCTTTCTTT | CASRMEGGRGTEAFF
TRBJ1-1 | TRBV5-4 | NA | few | TGTGCCAGCAGCCCCATGACAGGGAACACTGAAGCTTTCTTT | CASSPMTGNTEAFF
TRBJ2-2 | TRBV9 | NA | NA | TGTGCCAGCAGCGTAGATGGGGAGCTGTTTTTT | CASSVDGELFF
TRBJ1-5 | TRBV5-5 | NA | NA | TGTGCCAGCAGCTTGGTTGACCGGGAGAATCAGCCCCAGCATTTT | CASSLVDRENQPQHF
TRBJ1-1 | TRBV3-1/TRBV3-2 | NA | NA | TGTGCCAGCAGCCAAAGGGGCGAGAACACTGAAGCTTTCTTT | CASSQRGENTEAFF
TRBJ1-1 | TRBV7-9 | NA | once | TGTGCCAGCAGCCCCCCGGCGGGGAACACTGAAGCTTTCTTT | CASSPPAGNTEAFF
TRBJ1-1 | TRBV14 | NA | NA | TGTGCCAGCAGCCAGACTAGGGGGGCCACTGAAGCTTTCTTT | CASSQTRGATEAFF
TRBJ1-2 | TRBV12-3/TRBV12-4 | NA | NA | TGTGCCAGCACCCCCGGGGCCCTGGGAGGCTACACCTTC | CASTPGALGGYTF